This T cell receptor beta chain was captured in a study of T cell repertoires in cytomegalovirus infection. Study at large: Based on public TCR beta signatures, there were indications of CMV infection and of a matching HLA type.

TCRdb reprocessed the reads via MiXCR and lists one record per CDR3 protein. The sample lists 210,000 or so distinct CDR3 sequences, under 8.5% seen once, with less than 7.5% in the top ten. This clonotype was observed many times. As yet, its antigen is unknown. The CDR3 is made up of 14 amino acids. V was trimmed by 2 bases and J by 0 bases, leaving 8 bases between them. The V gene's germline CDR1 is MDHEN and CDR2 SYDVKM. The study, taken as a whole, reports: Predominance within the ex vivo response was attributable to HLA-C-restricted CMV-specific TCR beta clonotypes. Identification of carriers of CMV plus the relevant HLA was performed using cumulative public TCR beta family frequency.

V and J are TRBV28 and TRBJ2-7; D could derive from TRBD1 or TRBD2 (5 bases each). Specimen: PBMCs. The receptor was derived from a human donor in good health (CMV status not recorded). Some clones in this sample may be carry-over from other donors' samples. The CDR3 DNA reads TGTGCCAGCAGTTTAATGGGACGCTCCTACGAGCAGTACTTC. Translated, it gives CASSLMGRSYEQYF.